A selection of T cell receptor beta chains follows, all from one sample in a study of T cell responses to AZD1222 COVID-19 vaccine. Sequenced by immunoSEQ multiplex PCR; TCRdb stores in-frame clones only, minus some. The sample records more than 120,000 clones, over 85% being singletons. The sequencing here drew on peripheral blood, taken 28 days after the second AZD1222 dose. The receptor source for this set is an adult who received the AZD1222 COVID-19 vaccine. CDR3s include the opening cysteine and the closing phenylalanine or tryptophan. Each record gives: J gene, V gene, D gene, clone size, CDR3 protein, CDR3 DNA. A D gene is named only where the DNA matches it firmly. Clone size is shown for a subset of rows, as once, few, many or a class of expanded clone.

>TRBJ2-3|TRBV7-8|.|.
CASSQYGAATDTQYF
TGTGCCAGCAGCCAATATGGGGCTGCCACAGATACGCAGTATTTT
>TRBJ1-5|TRBV6-2/TRBV6-3|TRBD1|.
CASSDRAGQPQHF
TGTGCCAGCAGTGACAGGGCAGGTCAGCCCCAGCATTTT
>TRBJ2-2|TRBV3-1/TRBV3-2|.|.
CATGGGFGNTGELFF
TGTGCCACCGGAGGGGGCTTCGGGAACACCGGGGAGCTGTTTTTT
>TRBJ2-4|TRBV5-1|.|.
CASSLARDQKNIQYF
TGCGCCAGCAGCTTGGCCAGGGACCAGAAAAACATTCAGTACTTC
>TRBJ2-2|TRBV15|TRBD1|once
CATSRGQGNPGELFF
TGTGCCACCAGCAGAGGACAGGGCAACCCCGGGGAGCTGTTTTTT
>TRBJ2-6|TRBV28|.|once
CASSLGQVSGANVLTF
TGTGCCAGCAGTTTAGGTCAGGTCTCTGGGGCCAACGTCCTGACTTTC
>TRBJ1-1|TRBV2|.|.
CASSALGYVLEAFF
TGTGCCAGCAGTGCGCTGGGGTACGTCCTTGAAGCTTTCTTT
>TRBJ2-7|TRBV7-3|.|.
CASSLKRLGLDEQYF
TGTGCCAGCAGCTTAAAGAGACTAGGATTGGACGAGCAGTACTTC
>TRBJ2-5|TRBV9|.|.
CASSHGGETQYF
TGTGCCAGTTCTCACGGTGGGGAGACCCAGTACTTC
>TRBJ1-1|TRBV19|.|.
CASRYRESGTEAFF
TGTGCCAGTAGGTACAGGGAGTCGGGCACTGAAGCTTTCTTT
>TRBJ2-3|TRBV28|.|few
CASSFSSGGTQYF
TGTGCCAGCAGTTTCAGCTCCGGAGGTACGCAGTATTTT
>TRBJ1-2|TRBV9|.|.
CASSVQDSNYGYTF
TGTGCCAGCAGCGTCCAGGACAGTAACTATGGCTACACCTTC
>TRBJ1-4|TRBV6-1|.|.
CASSERRGTTNEKLFF
TGTGCCAGCAGTGAAAGGAGAGGGACAACTAATGAAAAACTGTTTTTT
>TRBJ2-7|TRBV6-1|.|.
CASSEYRVGSYEQYF
TGTGCCAGCAGTGAATACAGGGTGGGATCCTACGAGCAGTACTTC
>TRBJ1-5|TRBV28|.|.
CASSFRGRLSDQPQHF
TGTGCCAGCAGTTTCAGGGGACGGTTATCGGATCAGCCCCAGCATTTT
>TRBJ2-7|TRBV7-2|.|.
CASSLGYSSYEQYF
TGTGCCAGCAGCTTAGGTTACAGTTCCTACGAGCAGTACTTC
>TRBJ2-3|TRBV5-1|.|.
CASSLAGGSGTTDTQYF
TGCGCCAGCAGCTTGGCCGGAGGATCAGGTACCACAGATACGCAGTATTTT
>TRBJ1-1|TRBV19|.|.
CASSTQVRTEAFF
TGTGCCAGTAGTACACAGGTGAGGACTGAAGCTTTCTTT
>TRBJ2-1|TRBV6-2/TRBV6-3|TRBD2|.
CASSPGGLAGEGSYNEQFF
TGTGCCAGCAGTCCCGGCGGACTAGCGGGAGAAGGGTCCTACAATGAGCAGTTCTTC
>TRBJ2-7|TRBV6-5|TRBD2|once
CALAGGPSEQYF
TGTGCCTTGGCGGGAGGGCCAAGCGAGCAGTACTTC
>TRBJ2-1|TRBV5-1|TRBD2|.
CASSSGTIMYEQFF
TGCGCCAGCAGTTCCGGGACTATAATGTATGAGCAGTTCTTC
>TRBJ2-7|TRBV18|.|.
CASSLSTGITYEQYF
TGTGCCAGCTCTTTATCGACCGGGATTACCTACGAGCAGTACTTC